These 21 T cell receptor beta chains share one sample of origin, sequenced in a study of blood T cell repertoires in COVID-19. Measured with immunoSEQ multiplex PCR; TCRdb has only the in-frame clones, and not every one. Among 160,000 or so clones listed, roughly nine tenths were seen once. Specimen: peripheral blood. The origin of the receptors is an older woman with acute or convalescent COVID-19.

The chain joins TRBV7-2 to TRBJ1-3; the D gene is possibly TRBD1 (5 bases). V gave up 5 bases and J gave up 7 bases, with 12 bases separating them. CDR1 and CDR2 (germline): SGHTA, FQGNSA. The CDR3 spans 13 residues. This CDR3 reads CASSKQDLNTIYF. The CDR3 nucleotides are TGTGCCAGCAGCAAACAGGATCTGAACACCATATATTTT.

The V and J genes are TRBV7-2 and TRBJ2-7, with D tentatively TRBD2 (5 bases). In germline, CDR1 is SGHTA, CDR2 FQGNSA. Deletions cut 5 bases from V and 2 bases from J, with 10 bases between. This CDR3 contains 13 residues. CDR3 sequence reads: CASSPAVAYEQYF. The CDR3 DNA follows: TGTGCCAGCAGCCCAGCGGTCGCCTACGAGCAGTACTTC.

CDR3 residues: CASSLRRGQGFRDTQYF. DNA for the CDR3: TGTGCCAGCAGCCTAAGAAGGGGACAGGGGTTTCGTGATACGCAGTATTTT. The V call is TRBV5-6, the J call TRBJ2-3, with 10 bases that match TRBD1. The CDR3 sequence is 17 residues long. V gave up 4 bases and J gave up 6 bases; unmatched junction bases: 14. Germline loops: CDR1 SGHDT, CDR2 YYEEEE.

This chain joins TRBV5-4 and TRBJ2-3; D may be TRBD1 (6 bases). Germline V gene data show CDR1 as SGHNT and CDR2 as YYREEE (reference sequence). The CDR3 runs 15 residues. Trimming shortened V by 2 bases and J by 5 bases, and 15 bases separated the two germline ends. The CDR3 bases are TGTGCCAGCAGCTTACAGGGCCCTGCCGGAGATACGCAGTATTTT. As protein: CASSLQGPAGDTQYF.

This chain links TRBV19 with TRBJ2-7, with D maybe TRBD1 (6 bases). The germline V gene encodes CDR1 LNHDA and CDR2 SQIVND (reference sequence). V was trimmed by 5 bases and J by 3 bases, leaving 11 bases between them. CDR3 length equals 13 residues. CDR3 sequence (DNA): TGTGCCAGTAGTGCCCAGGACAGCTACGAGCAGTACTTC. This gives the protein CASSAQDSYEQYF.

This clone was counted a few times. V gene TRBV6-1 combines with J gene TRBJ2-7, with D possibly matching TRBD2 (5 bases). V was pared by 1 base and J by 6 bases, with 10 bases between. The CDR3 runs 13 residues. Germline-derived CDR1 and CDR2 are MNHNS and SASEGT. The CDR3 here is CASSEGGIGEQYF. The CDR3 DNA follows: TGTGCCAGCAGTGAAGGAGGGATCGGCGAGCAGTACTTC.

The V and J genes are TRBV4-3 and TRBJ1-2; 8 bases match TRBD1. V trimming: 1 base; J trimming: 4 bases; junction bases outside the gene matches: 5. CDR1 and CDR2 from the germline V gene are LGHNA and YSLEER. CDR3 length: 15 residues. The DNA for the CDR3 is TGCGCCAGCAGCCAAGGGAAGACAGGGGCCTATGGCTACACCTTC. Its translation: CASSQGKTGAYGYTF.

The CDR3 protein is CASSFRRDEKLFF. The CDR3 DNA reads TGTGCCAGCAGCTTCCGCAGGGATGAAAAACTGTTTTTT. The rearrangement uses TRBV7-6 and TRBJ1-4; a possible D gene is TRBD1 (5 bases). The CDR3 is 13 amino acids. Germline CDR1 and CDR2: SGHVS and FNYEAQ. V was cut by 3 bases and J by 6 bases, with 8 bases left in between.

The rearrangement links TRBV7-2 to TRBJ1-6; 7 nucleotides match TRBD1. V shed 5 bases, J shed 6 bases, and the junction held 7 bases outside the gene matches. The CDR3 length is 15 residues. Per germline, CDR1 SGHTA and CDR2 FQGNSA. This chain's CDR3 is CASSTQGLVNSPLHF. The CDR3 nucleotides are TGTGCCAGCAGCACACAGGGGCTTGTTAATTCACCCCTCCACTTT.

This chain joins TRBV9 and TRBJ2-4; D is perhaps TRBD1 (6 bases). This CDR3 comprises 15 residues. Trimming pared 0 bases from V and 6 bases from J, leaving 13 bases between. The germline V gene has CDR1 SGDLS and CDR2 YYNGEE. The CDR3: CASSVGQVSGNIQYF. CDR3 nucleotides: TGTGCCAGCAGCGTAGGACAGGTGTCGGGAAACATTCAGTACTTC.

The chain links TRBV6-5 to TRBJ1-2; D unclear. Per germline, CDR1 MNHEY and CDR2 SVGAGI. The CDR3 extends over 14 amino acids. V shed 5 bases and J shed 4 bases, with 14 bases lying between them. The DNA for the CDR3 is TGTGCCAGCAGTCCCGACTCAACTACCTATGGCTACACCTTC. Protein sequence: CASSPDSTTYGYTF.

The V gene is TRBV19, the J gene TRBJ1-2, with TRBD1 as a possible D gene (5 bases). The CDR3 is made up of 15 amino acids. V was pared by 0 bases and J by 3 bases, with 11 bases between. CDR1 and CDR2 from the germline V gene are LNHDA and SQIVND (reference sequence). The CDR3 is CASSIDGRDYYGYTF. The CDR3 nucleotides read TGTGCCAGTAGTATAGATGGCAGGGATTACTATGGCTACACCTTC.

The V and J genes are TRBV5-1 and TRBJ1-1, with 9 bases identical to TRBD1. Germline CDR1 reads SGHRS; CDR2 reads YFSETQ. The junction had 20 bases not matched to a gene; V was cut back by 2 bases and J by 6 bases. This CDR3 is 19 amino acids long. CDR3 sequence: CASSLAGQGSRQTRAEAFF. The DNA of the CDR3 is TGCGCCAGCAGCTTAGCGGGACAGGGTTCGCGCCAAACCAGGGCTGAAGCTTTCTTT.

This rearrangement joins TRBV28 to TRBJ1-3; no reliable D call. The CDR3 extends over 15 amino acids. Trimming cost V 3 bases and J 1 base, with 10 bases left between them. In germline, CDR1 is MDHEN, CDR2 SYDVKM. The CDR3 is CASSFLPISGNTIYF. The CDR3, as DNA: TGTGCCAGCAGTTTCCTTCCTATTTCTGGAAACACCATATATTTT.

The chain is built from TRBV6-5 and TRBJ1-2; unclear D gene. From germline, CDR1 is MNHEY and CDR2 SVGAGI. Trimming took 10 bases from V and 8 from J, leaving 17 bases between them. This CDR3 has 12 amino acids. CDR3 amino acids: CANPGRRPGYTF. CDR3 nucleotides: TGTGCCAACCCCGGGAGACGACCCGGCTACACCTTC.

This chain connects TRBV10-3 to TRBJ1-5; no definite D call. The germline V gene encodes CDR1 ENHRY and CDR2 SYGVKD. V lost 0 bases, J lost 0 bases, and 12 bases lay in between. The CDR3 totals 17 residues. The CDR3, as DNA: TGTGCCATCAGTGAGTCAGATCCCGGGAATAGCAATCAGCCCCAGCATTTT. Its translation: CAISESDPGNSNQPQHF.

The chain combines TRBV4-1 with TRBJ2-7; 8 bases are shared with TRBD1. Germline V gives CDR1 MGHRA, CDR2 YSYEKL. The CDR3 runs 14 residues. Trimming at V came to 1 base and at J to 5 bases, leaving 4 bases not matched to a gene. Written as DNA, the CDR3 is TGCGCCAGCAGCCAAGCTGGCAGGGGGCACGAGCAGTACTTC. Protein product: CASSQAGRGHEQYF.

This clone was found a few times. This chain uses TRBV27 with TRBJ1-1; D is ambiguous. V was clipped by 2 bases and J by 0 bases, with 7 bases between them. The CDR3 has 14 amino acids. The germline gives CDR1 MNHEY, CDR2 SMNVEV (reference sequence). As DNA, the CDR3 is TGTGCCAGCAGTTTAGGGCCTTTGAACACTGAAGCTTTCTTT. As protein: CASSLGPLNTEAFF.

CDR3 in DNA: TGTGCCAGCAGCCGTGAACGAGTGAACACCGGGGAGCTGTTTTTT. Its protein product is CASSRERVNTGELFF. This chain links TRBV7-8 with TRBJ2-2; D is unresolved. Germline V gene lookup returns CDR1 SGHVS and CDR2 FQNEAQ. The CDR3 contains 15 residues. The V and J ends lost 5 bases and 1 base respectively, with 11 bases between them. Drawing the rest from reference TRBV7-8 and TRBJ2-2, the complete variable domain is GAGVSQSPRYKVAKRGQDVALRCDPISGHVSLFWYQQALGQGPEFLTYFQNEAQLDKSGLPSDRFFAERPEGSVSTLKIQRTQQEDSAVYLCASSRERVNTGELFFGEGSRLTVL.

This clone turned up a few times. The chain links TRBV6-5 to TRBJ1-5, with 8 positions matching TRBD1. V was pared by 8 bases and J by 9 bases, with 15 bases of the junction left unmatched. The germline CDR1 and CDR2 sequences are MNHEY and SVGAGI. This CDR3 comprises 15 residues. DNA of the CDR3: TGTGCCAGCCGATCGCCGGGACAGGCAGCGGGGCCCCAGCATTTT. This gives the protein CASRSPGQAAGPQHF.

The count of this clone is one. The chain links TRBV29-1 to TRBJ2-5; TRBD1 aligns across 8 bases. This CDR3 has 13 amino acids. V lost 1 base, J lost 3 bases, and 1 base stayed unmatched. CDR1 and CDR2 from the germline V gene are SQVTM and ANQGSEA. Written as DNA, the CDR3 is TGCAGCGTTGAAGCAGGGGGCAAAGAGACCCAGTACTTC. Its translation is CSVEAGGKETQYF. Filled out from reference TRBV29-1 and TRBJ2-5, the complete variable domain reads SAVISQKPSRDICQRGTSLTIQCQVDSQVTMMFWYRQQPGQSLTLIATANQGSEATYESGFVIDKFPISRPNLTFSTLTVSNMSPEDSSIYLCSVEAGGKETQYFGPGTRLLVL.